The entry below gives a single T cell receptor (beta chain) sequence along with its context. Antigen: not known. The same CDR3 arises from other DNA sequences in this sample as well. Only in-frame clones appear in the TCRdb table, and some are missing; sequencing was by immunoSEQ multiplex PCR. In the table there are 2 million to 2.5 million clones, 93% of which are singletons. The V gene lost 10 bases and the J gene lost 0 bases, with 8 bases spanning the gap. CDR3 length: 12 residues. Germline loops: CDR1 MDHEN, CDR2 SYDVKM. This record belongs to a study of shared clonotypes between healthy human individuals. The study, taken as a whole, reports: Sorted-subset sequencing, rarefaction showed, was incomplete despite large depth.

This clonotype was obtained from a man younger than 30 in good health. Some clones in this sample may be carry-over from other donors' samples. The sample taken for sequencing was naive CD4+ T cells from PBMCs. Subset given: CD45RA+ positively selected. The rearrangement uses TRBV28 and TRBJ2-3, with D unresolved. CDR3 region: CATAGSTDTQYF. The DNA for the CDR3 is TGTGCCACAGCAGGAAGCACAGATACGCAGTATTTT.